This is a list of T cell receptor beta chains from one sample in a study of blood T cell repertoires in COVID-19. Clones were sequenced by immunoSEQ multiplex PCR, and TCRdb holds only the in-frame ones, with some missing. The table records some 220,000 clones, around four fifths of them present only once. Material for sequencing was peripheral blood. The receptors originated from a woman in her seventies with COVID-19, enrolled during active disease. Each CDR3 is given with its conserved first and last residue. The D gene is left open where the match is weak. Where a row states a size, it is once, few, many or the class of an expanded clone; other rows omit it.

cdr3_length	v_call	j_call	clone_size	d_call	cdr3_aa	cdr3_nt
12	TRBV12-3/TRBV12-4	TRBJ1-1	NA	TRBD1	CASSEQGTEAFF	TGTGCCAGCAGTGAACAGGGGACTGAAGCTTTCTTT
12	TRBV10-2	TRBJ2-7	few	NA	CASSVAGGEQYF	TGCGCCAGCAGTGTGGCCGGCGGCGAGCAGTACTTC
16	TRBV24-1	TRBJ2-3	NA	NA	CATSDFEESGTDTQYF	TGTGCCACCAGTGATTTTGAGGAGTCAGGCACAGATACGCAGTATTTT
15	TRBV19	TRBJ2-3	NA	NA	CASSTSQTGGDTQYF	TGTGCCAGTAGTACTTCCCAGACAGGCGGGGATACGCAGTATTTT
14	TRBV18	TRBJ2-7	NA	NA	CASSPRTVPYEQYF	TGTGCCAGCTCACCACGGACTGTACCCTACGAGCAGTACTTC
12	TRBV12-3/TRBV12-4	TRBJ2-7	NA	NA	CASSPSIYEQYF	TGTGCCAGCAGTCCCAGTATCTACGAGCAGTACTTC
13	TRBV2	TRBJ1-5	NA	NA	CASRVNFNQPQHF	TGTGCCAGCAGGGTTAACTTCAATCAGCCCCAGCATTTT
15	TRBV18	TRBJ1-3	NA	NA	CASSPPRISGNTIYF	TGTGCCAGCTCACCCCCCAGGATTTCTGGAAACACCATATATTTT
15	TRBV6-5	TRBJ2-2	NA	NA	CASRVANSNTGELFF	TGTGCCAGCAGGGTCGCTAACTCGAACACCGGGGAGCTGTTTTTT
16	TRBV19	TRBJ1-1	once	NA	CASSPGAMTTYTEAFF	TGTGCCAGTAGCCCCGGTGCGATGACAACCTACACTGAAGCTTTCTTT
18	TRBV5-1	TRBJ2-3	NA	TRBD2	CASSLRLAGGHSTDTQYF	TGCGCCAGCAGCTTGAGGCTAGCGGGAGGGCATAGCACAGATACGCAGTATTTT